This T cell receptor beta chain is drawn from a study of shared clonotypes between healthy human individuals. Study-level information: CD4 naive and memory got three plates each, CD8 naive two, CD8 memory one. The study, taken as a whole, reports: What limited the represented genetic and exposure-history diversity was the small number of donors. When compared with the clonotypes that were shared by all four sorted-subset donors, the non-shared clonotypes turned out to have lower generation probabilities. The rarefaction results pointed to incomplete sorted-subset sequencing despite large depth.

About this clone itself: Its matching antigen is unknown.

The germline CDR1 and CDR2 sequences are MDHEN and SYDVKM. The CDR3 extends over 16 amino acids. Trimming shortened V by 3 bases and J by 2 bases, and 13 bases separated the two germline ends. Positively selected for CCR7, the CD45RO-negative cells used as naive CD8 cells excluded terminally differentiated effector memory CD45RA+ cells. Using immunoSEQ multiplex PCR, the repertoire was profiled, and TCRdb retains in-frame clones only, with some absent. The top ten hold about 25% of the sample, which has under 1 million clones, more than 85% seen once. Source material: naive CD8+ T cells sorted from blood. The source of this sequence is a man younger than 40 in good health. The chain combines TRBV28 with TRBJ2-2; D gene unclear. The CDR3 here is CASSFSWTDNTGELFF. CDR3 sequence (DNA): TGTGCCAGCAGTTTCTCTTGGACGGATAACACCGGGGAGCTGTTTTTT. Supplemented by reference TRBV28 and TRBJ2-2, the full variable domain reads DVKVTQSSRYLVKRTGEKVFLECVQDMDHENMFWYRQDPGLGLRLIYFSYDVKMKEKGDIPEGYSVSREKKERFSLILESASTNQTSMYLCASSFSWTDNTGELFFGEGSRLTVL.